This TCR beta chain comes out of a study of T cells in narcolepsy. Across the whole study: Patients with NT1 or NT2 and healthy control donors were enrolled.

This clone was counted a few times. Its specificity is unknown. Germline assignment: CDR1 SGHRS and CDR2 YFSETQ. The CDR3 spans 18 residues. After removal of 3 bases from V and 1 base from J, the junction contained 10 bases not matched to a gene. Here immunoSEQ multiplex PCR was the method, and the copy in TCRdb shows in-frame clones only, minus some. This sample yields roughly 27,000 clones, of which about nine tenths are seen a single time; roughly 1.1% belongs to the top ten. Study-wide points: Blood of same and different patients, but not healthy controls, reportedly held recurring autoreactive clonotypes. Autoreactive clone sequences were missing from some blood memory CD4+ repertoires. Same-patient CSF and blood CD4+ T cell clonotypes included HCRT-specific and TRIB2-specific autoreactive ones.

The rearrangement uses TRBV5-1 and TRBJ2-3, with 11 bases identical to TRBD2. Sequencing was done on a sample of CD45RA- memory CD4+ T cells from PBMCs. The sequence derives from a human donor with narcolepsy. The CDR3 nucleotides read TGCGCCAGCAGCTCAGATTTCCCGGGACTAGCGGGCACAGATACGCAGTATTTT. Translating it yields CASSSDFPGLAGTDTQYF.